This T cell receptor beta chain is from a study of long-term antiretroviral therapy in people with HIV. immunoSEQ v3.0 was run at survey level. Libraries were prepared by immunoSEQ multiplex PCR; TCRdb keeps only in-frame clonotypes and omits some of them. The sample includes more than 15,000 clones, around nine tenths of them seen just once. Study-level points and caveats: Control repertoires displayed wider CDR3 length ranges than the HIV repertoires.

This clone was seen just once. The target antigen is unknown. No donor had fewer than one pre-ART PBMC sample or fewer than two post-ART PBMC samples. CDR3 length equals 15 residues. Germline CDR1 SGHTA, CDR2 FQGNSA. J gave up 4 bases and V 7 bases, and 9 bases lay outside the gene matches. This chain uses TRBV7-2 with TRBJ2-2, with 7 bases lining up with TRBD1. Specimen: unsorted PBMCs, collected about 2.4 years before starting antiretroviral therapy. This TCR was recovered from a woman in her thirties with HIV. The CDR3 nucleotides are TGTGCCAGCACCCTAGACAGGGCGTCCACCGGGGAGCTGTTTTTT. This encodes CASTLDRASTGELFF.